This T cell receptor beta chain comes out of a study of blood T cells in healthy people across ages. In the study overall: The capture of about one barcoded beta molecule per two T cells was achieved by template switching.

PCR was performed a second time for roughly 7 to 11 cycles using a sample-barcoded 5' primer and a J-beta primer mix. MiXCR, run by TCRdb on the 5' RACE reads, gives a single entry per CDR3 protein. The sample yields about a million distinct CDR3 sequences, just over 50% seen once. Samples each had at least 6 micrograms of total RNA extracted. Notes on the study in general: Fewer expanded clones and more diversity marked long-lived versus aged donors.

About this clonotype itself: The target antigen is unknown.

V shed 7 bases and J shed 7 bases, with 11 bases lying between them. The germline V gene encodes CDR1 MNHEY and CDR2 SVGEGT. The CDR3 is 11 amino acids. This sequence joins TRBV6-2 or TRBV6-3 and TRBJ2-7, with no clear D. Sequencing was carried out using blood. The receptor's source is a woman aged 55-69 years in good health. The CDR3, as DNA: TGTGCCAGCACGACCCACAATGAGCAGTACTTC. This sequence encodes CASTTHNEQYF.